What follows are 3 T cell receptor beta chains derived from one specimen sequenced in a study of shared clonotypes between healthy human individuals. Clones were sequenced by immunoSEQ multiplex PCR, and TCRdb holds only the in-frame ones, with some missing. The data contain over a million clones, 95% to 99% of them seen just once; the ten biggest clones take up about 0.42%. What was sequenced was naive CD4+ T cells sorted from blood. Subset given: CD45RA+ positively selected. The receptors come from a man younger than 40 in good health.

The V call is TRBV28, the J call TRBJ1-3, with D perhaps TRBD1 (5 bases). V lost 6 bases, J lost 0 bases, and 18 bases lay in between. This CDR3 is built from 17 residues. In germline, CDR1 is MDHEN, CDR2 SYDVKM. CDR3 bases: TGTGCCAGCAGAACTGGGGCAGGACCCAACTCTGGAAACACCATATATTTT. It encodes CASRTGAGPNSGNTIYF.

With respect to this clone: Distinct nucleotide sequences in the sample also encode this CDR3. This chain uses TRBV6-5 with TRBJ2-5; possibly TRBD2 for D (5 bases). The CDR3 covers 14 residues. V was clipped by 0 bases and J by 5 bases, with 10 bases between them. The germline CDR1 and CDR2 sequences are MNHEY and SVGAGI. Here the CDR3 DNA reads TGTGCCAGCAGTTACTCGGAGGTGGGGGAGACCCAGTACTTC. It encodes CASSYSEVGETQYF.

This clone has only one observation. This chain links TRBV5-5 with TRBJ2-7; D unclear. Germline V gene data show CDR1 as SGHKS and CDR2 as YYEKEE (reference sequence). CDR3 length: 12 residues. Trimming cost V 4 bases and J 7 bases, with 12 bases left between them. The CDR3 region has the DNA TGTGCCAGCAGCGTTTCCGCTCGAGAGCAGTACTTC. It is translated as CASSVSAREQYF.